The present TCR beta chain was sequenced within a study of blood T cells in healthy people across ages. This CDR3 is built from 17 residues. Germline V gene lookup returns CDR1 MNHNY and CDR2 SVGAGI (reference sequence). J lost 3 bases, V lost 2 bases, and 9 bases had no gene match. Primers used in a second PCR of about 6 to 11 cycles were a sample-barcoded 5' primer and a J-beta primer mix. TCRdb re-called the 5' RACE reads with MiXCR, one entry per CDR3 protein. The table has 1.5 million to 2 million distinct CDR3 sequences, around half seen once. This TCR came from a woman between 35 and 50 years old in good health. The V call is TRBV6-6, the J call TRBJ1-5; 8 nucleotides line up with TRBD1. Sequencing was done on a sample of blood. The CDR3, as DNA: TGTGCCAGCAGTTACAAGGGAGGACAGGGTGACAATCAGCCCCAGCATTTT. Translating it yields CASSYKGGQGDNQPQHF.